The source of this TCR beta chain is a study of T cell responses to AZD1222 COVID-19 vaccine. General study results and limits: Regions 160-218 and 743-854 dominated among vaccine-associated CD4 TCRs spanning spike. Sampled repertoires all dated from after the peak T cell response. A mostly white British donor set with more females was recruited, and clonal diversity was possibly underestimated.

Some clones are missing from TCRdb's copy, which holds only in-frame ones; the method was immunoSEQ multiplex PCR. The sample lists some 110,000 clones, less than 95% seen once, with less than 9.5% in the top ten. The V segment lost 1 base and the J segment 3 bases; nucleotides outside the gene matches: 2. The CDR3 loop spans 14 amino acids. Germline assignment: CDR1 MNHEY and CDR2 SMNVEV (reference sequence). Only one count was recorded for this clone. The antigen is undetermined. V gene TRBV27 combines with J gene TRBJ2-7; 8 bases align to TRBD1. Sequenced here: peripheral blood, sampled 28 days after the second AZD1222 dose. The sequence derives from an adult who received the AZD1222 COVID-19 vaccine. DNA of the CDR3: TGTGCCAGCAGTTTATACAGGGGGGACTACGAGCAGTACTTC. It is translated as CASSLYRGDYEQYF.